Listed below are T cell receptor beta chains from one sample, sequenced in a study of blood T cell repertoires in COVID-19. The table came from immunoSEQ multiplex PCR; TCRdb's copy has only in-frame clones and leaves some out. Here the sample spans some 93,000 clones, roughly 83% being singletons. Sequencing was performed on peripheral blood. The receptors shown here come from a human donor in a cohort sampled during active COVID-19. Both conserved end residues are part of each CDR3. The order of the fields is D gene, V gene, J gene, clone size, CDR3 protein, CDR3 DNA. D genes are given only for firm matches. Clone size is not always given. Where it is, it says once, few, many or a class for expanded clones.

NA,TRBV2,TRBJ1-6,NA,CASSEPEDRREDSPLHF,TGTGCCAGCAGTGAACCGGAGGACAGACGAGAGGATTCACCCCTCCACTTT
TRBD1,TRBV11-2,TRBJ2-7,NA,CASNRQGISYEQYF,TGTGCCAGCAACCGACAGGGGATCTCCTACGAGCAGTACTTC
TRBD2,TRBV4-1,TRBJ2-3,NA,CASSQDSGRTGTQYF,TGCGCCAGCAGCCAAGATAGCGGGAGAACCGGTACGCAGTATTTT
TRBD2,TRBV30,TRBJ2-7,once,CAWSVTLAGVFNEQYF,TGTGCCTGGAGTGTAACTCTAGCGGGAGTCTTTAACGAGCAGTACTTC
TRBD1,TRBV6-5,TRBJ1-2,NA,CASREGQGSNGYTF,TGTGCCAGCAGGGAGGGACAGGGCTCGAATGGCTACACCTTC
NA,TRBV11-2,TRBJ1-1,NA,CASSLDYRYTEAFF,TGTGCCAGCAGCTTAGATTACAGATACACTGAAGCTTTCTTT
TRBD1,TRBV19,TRBJ1-3,NA,CASSISGQFSGNTIYF,TGTGCCAGTAGTATTTCGGGACAGTTCTCTGGAAACACCATATATTTT
TRBD1,TRBV7-8,TRBJ2-6,NA,CASSLGPTGGAGANVLTF,TGTGCCAGCAGCTTAGGCCCCACAGGGGGCGCTGGGGCCAACGTCCTGACTTTC
NA,TRBV29-1,TRBJ2-3,NA,CSLGGGDTDTQYF,TGCAGCTTGGGAGGGGGAGATACAGATACGCAGTATTTT
TRBD2,TRBV5-5,TRBJ2-3,NA,CASSPSAGEGDTQYF,TGTGCCAGCAGCCCCTCAGCGGGAGAAGGGGATACGCAGTATTTT
NA,TRBV3-1/TRBV3-2,TRBJ2-7,NA,CASSQRHYEQYF,TGTGCCAGCAGCCAGAGGCACTACGAGCAGTACTTC
TRBD1,TRBV27,TRBJ2-1,NA,CASSSDRGPGEQFF,TGTGCCAGCAGTTCGGACAGGGGGCCCGGTGAGCAGTTCTTC
TRBD2,TRBV11-3,TRBJ2-1,NA,CASSFGTTKINEQFF,TGTGCCAGCAGCTTCGGGACTACCAAGATCAATGAGCAGTTCTTC